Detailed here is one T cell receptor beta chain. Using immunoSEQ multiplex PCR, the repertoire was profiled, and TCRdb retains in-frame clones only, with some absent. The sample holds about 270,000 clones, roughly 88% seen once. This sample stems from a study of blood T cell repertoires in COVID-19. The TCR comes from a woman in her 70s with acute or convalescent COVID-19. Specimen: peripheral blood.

CDR3 bases: TGTGCTAGTGGTTTAGGGACTAGCGGGGAAGGCGAGCAGTACTTC. It codes for CASGLGTSGEGEQYF. The chain joins TRBV12-5 to TRBJ2-7; 13 positions agree with TRBD2. The germline V gene has CDR1 LGHNT and CDR2 FRNRAP. With V trimmed by 3 bases and J by 6 bases, 5 bases remained unmatched. The CDR3 is 15 amino acids.